The 16 T cell receptor beta chains given below trace back to one sample, sequenced in a study of T cell responses to AZD1222 COVID-19 vaccine. Assay used: immunoSEQ multiplex PCR; TCRdb lists only in-frame clones, some missing. This sample yields about 140,000 clones, of which around 90% are seen a single time; 3.1% belongs to the top ten. This sample comprised peripheral blood, obtained 28 days after the second AZD1222 dose. These receptor sequences come from an adult who received the AZD1222 COVID-19 vaccine.

This clone was recorded only once. V usage is TRBV19 and J usage is TRBJ2-7, with D unresolved. The CDR3 is 15 residues long. From germline, CDR1 is LNHDA and CDR2 SQIVND (reference sequence). The V gene lost 5 bases and the J gene lost 1 base, with 15 bases spanning the gap. This chain's CDR3 is CASSGGHVASYEQYF. The CDR3 bases are TGTGCCAGTAGTGGCGGTCATGTGGCATCCTACGAGCAGTACTTC.

The chain carries TRBV30 and TRBJ1-6; D remains ambiguous. The CDR3 loop spans 15 amino acids. Looked up from germline, CDR1 is GTSNPN and CDR2 is SVGIG (reference sequence). V was cut by 2 bases and J by 8 bases, with 16 bases left in between. The CDR3, as DNA: TGTGCCTGGAGTTCGGTCCTCCTCTCCTATTCACCCCTCCACTTT. Its translation is CAWSSVLLSYSPLHF.

The rearrangement joins TRBV6-5 to TRBJ1-2; the D is unclear. From germline, CDR1 is MNHEY and CDR2 SVGAGI. The CDR3 loop spans 14 amino acids. With 6 bases removed from V and 8 bases from J, the gap between germline ends came to 19 bases. The CDR3 DNA reads as TGTGCCAGCAGACCGGACTTTTTGGAAGGGGGCTACACCTTC. This encodes CASRPDFLEGGYTF.

This rearrangement joins TRBV24-1 to TRBJ1-5; 9 bases are a match to TRBD1. With 4 bases clipped from V and 0 bases from J, the junction kept 12 bases outside the gene matches. This CDR3 has 19 amino acids. CDR1 is KGHDR, CDR2 SFDVKD, per germline. The CDR3 region is CATSDPPGQGGLSNQPQHF. The CDR3 region has the DNA TGTGCCACCAGTGACCCCCCGGGACAGGGCGGTCTTAGCAATCAGCCCCAGCATTTT.

Written as DNA, the CDR3 is TGTGCCAGCAGCTTATCTTTGGGCAATCAGCCCCAGCATTTT. Its protein product is CASSLSLGNQPQHF. This chain links TRBV7-2 with TRBJ1-5; no definite D call. Germline CDR1 is SGHTA and CDR2 is FQGNSA. Trimming cost V 2 bases and J 2 bases, with 7 bases left between them. CDR3 length equals 14 residues.

V is TRBV5-4 and J is TRBJ2-2, with D possibly being TRBD1 (5 bases). Germline V gene data show CDR1 as SGHNT and CDR2 as YYREEE (reference sequence). The CDR3 spans 17 residues. V was trimmed by 2 bases and J by 4 bases, leaving 18 bases between them. DNA for the CDR3: TGTGCCAGCAGCTTAATGACATGGACACGGACCACCGGGGAGCTGTTTTTT. Translated: CASSLMTWTRTTGELFF. The full variable domain, with the rest looked up from reference TRBV5-4 and TRBJ2-2, is ETGVTQSPTHLIKTRGQQVTLRCSSQSGHNTVSWYQQALGQGPQFIFQYYREEENGRGNFPPRFSGLQFPNYSSELNVNALELDDSALYLCASSLMTWTRTTGELFFGEGSRLTVL.

In this sample, this clone turned up once. J is TRBJ2-7 and V is TRBV21-1; whether TRBD2, the table's D call, matches the DNA was not checked. TRBV21-1 is given as a pseudogene. The CDR3 loop spans 18 amino acids. CDR3 region: CASSTRAPRLAGVYEQYF. CDR3 bases: TGTGCCAGCAGCACCCGCGCCCCCAGACTAGCGGGAGTATACGAGCAGTACTTC.

DNA for the CDR3: TGTGCCAGCAGCCCAAGATGGGATGGTAATGAGCAGTTCTTC. Residues: CASSPRWDGNEQFF. The V call is TRBV7-2, the J call TRBJ2-1; D is ambiguous. The CDR3 is made up of 14 amino acids. Germline CDR1 is SGHTA and CDR2 is FQGNSA. Trimming took 5 bases from V and 7 from J, leaving 15 bases between them.

The V gene is TRBV18, the J gene TRBJ1-2; D perhaps matches TRBD1 (5 bases). V shed 5 bases and J shed 7 bases, with 26 bases lying between them. The CDR3 is 17 residues long. Germline lookup yields CDR1 KGHSH and CDR2 LQKENI. This CDR3 reads CASSSRPRDSESGGYTF. CDR3 bases: TGTGCCAGCTCATCCCGTCCCCGGGACTCGGAAAGTGGTGGCTACACCTTC.

Only one count was recorded for this clone. This chain links TRBV28 with TRBJ2-7; 7 bases agree with TRBD1. Germline-derived CDR1 and CDR2 are MDHEN and SYDVKM. This CDR3 comprises 16 residues. After removal of 4 bases from V and 0 bases from J, the junction contained 9 bases not matched to a gene. The DNA of the CDR3 is TGTGCCAGCAGTTGGACCCTCGGGACAGCCTCCTACGAGCAGTACTTC. Its protein product is CASSWTLGTASYEQYF.

The chain combines TRBV2 with TRBJ1-5; a possible D gene is TRBD1 (5 bases). The CDR3 has 14 residues. V lost 4 bases and J 9 bases, leaving 16 bases between the germline ends. In germline, CDR1 is SNHLY, CDR2 FYNNEI. Here the CDR3 reads CASSAGDGSGPQHF. The CDR3 nucleotides read TGTGCCAGCAGTGCGGGGGACGGCTCGGGGCCCCAGCATTTT.

The table lists this clone with a count of one. The J gene is TRBJ2-3, the V gene TRBV6-5, with 10 bases aligning to TRBD2. CDR1 is MNHEY, CDR2 SVGAGI, per germline. The CDR3 is made up of 15 amino acids. V lost 5 bases to trimming and J lost 4 bases; unmatched junction nucleotides: 6. CDR3 sequence reads: CASSIAGGRADTQYF. CDR3 in DNA: TGTGCCAGCAGTATAGCGGGGGGACGGGCAGATACGCAGTATTTT.

The V and J genes are TRBV19 and TRBJ2-2; D is possibly TRBD1 (6 bases). Trimming left V 5 bases short and J 5 bases short, with 15 bases between. The CDR3 is 15 residues long. Germline V gene sequence: CDR1 LNHDA, CDR2 SQIVND (reference sequence). DNA of the CDR3: TGTGCCAGTAGTTTCCGGACAGTTGGGACCGGGGAGCTGTTTTTT. The encoded protein is CASSFRTVGTGELFF. The full variable domain, in which reference TRBV19 and TRBJ2-2 provide the parts outside the CDR3, is DGGITQSPKYLFRKEGQNVTLSCEQNLNHDAMYWYRQDPGQGLRLIYYSQIVNDFQKGDIAEGYSVSREKKESFPLTVTSAQKNPTAFYLCASSFRTVGTGELFFGEGSRLTVL.

This chain joins TRBV5-1 and TRBJ2-1; 7 nucleotides match TRBD2. The CDR3 extends over 14 amino acids. V shed 4 bases and J 8 bases; nucleotides not matched to a gene: 9. CDR1 and CDR2 (germline): SGHRS, YFSETQ. The CDR3 nucleotides are TGCGCCAGCAGCATCGGCGGGAGTGAGGATGAGCAGTTCTTC. Protein: CASSIGGSEDEQFF.

This chain links TRBV7-9 with TRBJ2-7, with 9 bases that match TRBD2. The CDR3 is 16 residues long. Germline CDR1 and CDR2: SEHNR and FQNEAQ (reference sequence). V lost 0 bases and J lost 4; bases outside the gene matches: 7. The CDR3 region is CASSLARASGKYEQYF. CDR3 in DNA: TGTGCCAGCAGCTTAGCGAGGGCTAGCGGGAAGTACGAGCAGTACTTC.

About this clone itself: One end of the junction does not line up with germline, which may come from a read error. The J gene is TRBJ1-5, the V gene TRBV27; D is uncertain. The germline CDR1 and CDR2 sequences are MNHEY and SMNVEV (reference sequence). This CDR3 comprises 11 residues. The CDR3 DNA follows: TGTGCCACCGGCGGTTTTCAGGCCCAGCATTTT. This translates into CATGGFQAQHF.